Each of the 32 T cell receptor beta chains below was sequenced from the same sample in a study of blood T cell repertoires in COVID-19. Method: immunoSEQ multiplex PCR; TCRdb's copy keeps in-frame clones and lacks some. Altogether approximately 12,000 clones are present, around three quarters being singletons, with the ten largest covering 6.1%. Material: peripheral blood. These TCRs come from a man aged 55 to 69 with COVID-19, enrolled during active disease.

The CDR3 loop is CASSPEGFSTDTQYF. The CDR3 nucleotides are TGTGCCAGCAGCCCCGAGGGATTTAGCACAGATACGCAGTATTTT. This chain connects TRBV7-9 to TRBJ2-3; D is perhaps TRBD2 (5 bases). This CDR3 spans 15 amino acids. V gave up 5 bases and J gave up 0 bases, with 12 bases separating them. Per germline, CDR1 SEHNR and CDR2 FQNEAQ (reference sequence).

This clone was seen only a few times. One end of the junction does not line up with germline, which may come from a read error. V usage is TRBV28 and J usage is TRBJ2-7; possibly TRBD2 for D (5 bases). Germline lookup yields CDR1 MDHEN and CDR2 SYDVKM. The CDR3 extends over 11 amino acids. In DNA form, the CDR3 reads TGTGCCAGCAGCCCTGGACTTAACCTGGACTTC. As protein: CASSPGLNLDF.

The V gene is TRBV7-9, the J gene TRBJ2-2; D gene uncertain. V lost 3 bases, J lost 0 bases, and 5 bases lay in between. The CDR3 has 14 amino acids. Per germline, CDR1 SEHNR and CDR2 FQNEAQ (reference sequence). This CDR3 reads CASSLGANTGELFF. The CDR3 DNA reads TGTGCCAGCAGCTTGGGCGCGAACACCGGGGAGCTGTTTTTT. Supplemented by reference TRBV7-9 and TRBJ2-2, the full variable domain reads DTGVSQNPRHKITKRGQNVTFRCDPISEHNRLYWYRQTLGQGPEFLTYFQNEAQLEKSRLLSDRFSAERPKGSFSTLEIQRTEQGDSAMYLCASSLGANTGELFFGEGSRLTVL.

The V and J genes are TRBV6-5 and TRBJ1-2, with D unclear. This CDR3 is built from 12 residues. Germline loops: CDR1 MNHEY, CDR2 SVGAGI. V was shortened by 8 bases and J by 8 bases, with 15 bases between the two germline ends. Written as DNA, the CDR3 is TGTGCCAGCTACCGTGAGGGAGACGGCTACACCTTC. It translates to CASYREGDGYTF.

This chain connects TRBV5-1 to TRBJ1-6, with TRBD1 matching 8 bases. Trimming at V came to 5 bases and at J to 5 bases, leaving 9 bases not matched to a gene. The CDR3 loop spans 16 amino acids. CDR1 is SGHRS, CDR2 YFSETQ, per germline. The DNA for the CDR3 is TGCGCCAGCAGGGACCTTACGGGACAGGATAATTCACCCCTCCACTTT. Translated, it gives CASRDLTGQDNSPLHF.

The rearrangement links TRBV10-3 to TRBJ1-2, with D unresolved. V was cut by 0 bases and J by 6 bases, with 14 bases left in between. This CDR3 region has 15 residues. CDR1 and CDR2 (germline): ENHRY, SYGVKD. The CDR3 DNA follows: TGTGCCATCAGTGAGTCGATTCAGCATCAGGATGGCTACACCTTC. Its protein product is CAISESIQHQDGYTF.

The CDR3 nucleotides are TGTGCCAGCAGTTTCCCGCCGGGACAGGGGGCCGGTCAGCCCCAGCATTTT. Encoded protein: CASSFPPGQGAGQPQHF. The chain combines TRBV6-2 or TRBV6-3 with TRBJ1-5; TRBD1 matches at 12 bases. CDR3 length: 17 residues. CDR1 and CDR2 from the germline V gene are MNHEY and SVGEGT. The V segment lost 4 bases and the J segment 6 bases; nucleotides outside the gene matches: 10.

In DNA form, the CDR3 reads TGTGCCAGCAGCCCTCTCCTAAGTATGGAGGGGAAGGACTATGGCTACACCTTC. Translating it yields CASSPLLSMEGKDYGYTF. This rearrangement joins TRBV11-3 to TRBJ1-2; the D gene is possibly TRBD1 (5 bases). The length of the CDR3 is 18 residues. V shed 5 bases and J shed 3 bases, with 25 bases lying between them. Per the germline V gene, CDR1 is SGHNT and CDR2 is YENEEA.

The CDR3 loop is CASSLVWDSQETQYF. The CDR3 bases are TGTGCCAGCAGCTTAGTGTGGGACAGTCAAGAGACCCAGTACTTC. V and J are TRBV7-9 and TRBJ2-5; 7 nucleotides align to TRBD1. With 1 base clipped from V and 2 bases from J, the junction kept 4 bases outside the gene matches. This CDR3 has 15 amino acids. Germline V lookup: CDR1 SEHNR, CDR2 FQNEAQ (reference sequence).

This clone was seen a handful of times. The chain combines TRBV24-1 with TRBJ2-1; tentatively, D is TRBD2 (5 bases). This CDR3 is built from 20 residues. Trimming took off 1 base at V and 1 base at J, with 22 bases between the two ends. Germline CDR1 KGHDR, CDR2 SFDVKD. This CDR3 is CATSDFSFGRGLDSYNEQFF. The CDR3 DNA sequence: TGTGCCACCAGTGATTTCAGCTTCGGCCGAGGGCTAGATTCCTACAATGAGCAGTTCTTC.

DNA of the CDR3: TGCGCCAGCAGCCCGGCAGGGGGCGGTACCGGGGAGCTGTTTTTT. It specifies CASSPAGGGTGELFF. The V and J genes are TRBV5-1 and TRBJ2-2; TRBD1 agrees at 8 bases. The CDR3 has 15 amino acids. Trimming cost V 4 bases and J 5 bases; bases outside gene matches: 7. Germline V CDR1 and CDR2: SGHRS, YFSETQ. The entire variable domain, with the rest obtained from reference TRBV5-1 and TRBJ2-2, is as follows: KAGVTQTPRYLIKTRGQQVTLSCSPISGHRSVSWYQQTPGQGLQFLFEYFSETQRNKGNFPGRFSGRQFSNSRSEMNVSTLELGDSALYLCASSPAGGGTGELFFGEGSRLTVL.

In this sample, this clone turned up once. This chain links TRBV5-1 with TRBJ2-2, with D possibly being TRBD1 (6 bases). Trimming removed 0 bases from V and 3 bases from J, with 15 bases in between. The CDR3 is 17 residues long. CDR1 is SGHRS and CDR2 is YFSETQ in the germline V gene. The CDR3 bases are TGCGCCAGCAGCTTGGTGGACAGACCTACTTACACCGGGGAGCTGTTTTTT. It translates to CASSLVDRPTYTGELFF.

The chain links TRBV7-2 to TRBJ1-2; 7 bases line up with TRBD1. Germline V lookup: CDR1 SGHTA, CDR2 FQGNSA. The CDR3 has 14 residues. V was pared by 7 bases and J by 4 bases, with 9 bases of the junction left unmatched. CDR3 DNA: TGTGCCAGCACAAGACAGGGAGGTAGCTATGGCTACACCTTC. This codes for CASTRQGGSYGYTF. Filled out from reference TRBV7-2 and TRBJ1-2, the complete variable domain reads GAGVSQSPSNKVTEKGKDVELRCDPISGHTALYWYRQSLGQGLEFLIYFQGNSAPDKSGLPSDRFSAERTGGSVSTLTIQRTQQEDSAVYLCASTRQGGSYGYTFGSGTRLTVV.

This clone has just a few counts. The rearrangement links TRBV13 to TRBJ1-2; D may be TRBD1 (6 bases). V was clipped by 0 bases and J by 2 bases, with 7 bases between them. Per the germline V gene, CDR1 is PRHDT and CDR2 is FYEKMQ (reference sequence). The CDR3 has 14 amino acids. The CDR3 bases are TGTGCCAGCAGCTTAGGCACAGGGAACTATGGCTACACCTTC. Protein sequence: CASSLGTGNYGYTF.

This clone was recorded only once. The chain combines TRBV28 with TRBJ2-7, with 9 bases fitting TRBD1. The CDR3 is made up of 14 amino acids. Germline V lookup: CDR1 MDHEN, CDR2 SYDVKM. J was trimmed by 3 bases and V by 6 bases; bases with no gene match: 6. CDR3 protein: CASSRQGGFYEQYF. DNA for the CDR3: TGTGCCAGCAGCCGACAGGGGGGATTCTACGAGCAGTACTTC.

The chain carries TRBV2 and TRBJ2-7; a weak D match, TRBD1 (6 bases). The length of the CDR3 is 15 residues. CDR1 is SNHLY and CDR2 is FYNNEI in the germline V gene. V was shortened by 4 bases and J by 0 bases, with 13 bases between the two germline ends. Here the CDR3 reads CASSASRGSSYEQYF. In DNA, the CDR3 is TGTGCCAGCAGTGCGTCCAGGGGTAGCTCCTACGAGCAGTACTTC.

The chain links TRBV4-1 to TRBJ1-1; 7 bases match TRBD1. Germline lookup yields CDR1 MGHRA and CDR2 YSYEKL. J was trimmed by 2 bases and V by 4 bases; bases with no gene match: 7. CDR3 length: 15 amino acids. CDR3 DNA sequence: TGCGCCAGCAGCCCGCGGACAGGTTTTAACACTGAAGCTTTCTTT. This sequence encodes CASSPRTGFNTEAFF.

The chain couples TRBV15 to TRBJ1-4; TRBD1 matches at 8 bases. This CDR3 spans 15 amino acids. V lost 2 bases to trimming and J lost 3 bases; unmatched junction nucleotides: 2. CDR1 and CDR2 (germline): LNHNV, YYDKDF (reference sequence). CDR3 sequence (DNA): TGTGCCACCAGCAGACAGGGGGCGTCTAATGAAAAACTGTTTTTT. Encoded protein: CATSRQGASNEKLFF.

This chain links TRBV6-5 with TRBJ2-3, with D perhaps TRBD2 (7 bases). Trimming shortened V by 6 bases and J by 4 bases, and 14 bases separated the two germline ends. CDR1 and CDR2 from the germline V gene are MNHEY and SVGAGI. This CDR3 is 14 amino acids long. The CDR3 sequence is CASRRGASADTQYF. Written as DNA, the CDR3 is TGTGCCAGCAGACGGGGGGCCTCCGCAGATACGCAGTATTTT.

DNA of the CDR3: TGTGCCACCAGCAGAGAGCCGCAGGGGATCCACTATGGCTACACCTTC. Translated, it gives CATSREPQGIHYGYTF. This rearrangement joins TRBV15 to TRBJ1-2; D may be TRBD1 (6 bases). CDR3 size: 16 residues. CDR1 and CDR2 from the germline V gene are LNHNV and YYDKDF (reference sequence). V lost 0 bases and J 3 bases, leaving 14 bases between the germline ends. Variable domain in full (rest from reference TRBV15 and TRBJ1-2): DAMVIQNPRYQVTQFGKPVTLSCSQTLNHNVMYWYQQKSSQAPKLLFHYYDKDFNNEADTPDNFQSRRPNTSFCFLDIRSPGLGDTAMYLCATSREPQGIHYGYTFGSGTRLTVV.

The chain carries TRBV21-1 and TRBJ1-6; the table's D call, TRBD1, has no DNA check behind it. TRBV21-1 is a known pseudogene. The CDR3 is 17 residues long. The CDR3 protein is CASSKAAGVVCNSPLHF. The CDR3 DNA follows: TGTGCCAGCAGCAAAGCCGCAGGGGTTGTGTGTAATTCACCCCTCCACTTT.

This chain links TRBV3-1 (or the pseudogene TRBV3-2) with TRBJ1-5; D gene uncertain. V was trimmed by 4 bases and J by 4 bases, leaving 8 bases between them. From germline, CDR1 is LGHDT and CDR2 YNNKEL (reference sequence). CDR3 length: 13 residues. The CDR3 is CASSLDTNQPQHF. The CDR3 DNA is TGTGCCAGCAGCCTAGACACTAATCAGCCCCAGCATTTT.

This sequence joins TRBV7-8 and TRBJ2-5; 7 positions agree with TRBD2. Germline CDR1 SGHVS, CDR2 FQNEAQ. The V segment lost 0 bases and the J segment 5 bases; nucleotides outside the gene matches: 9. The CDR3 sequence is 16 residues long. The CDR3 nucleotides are TGTGCCAGCAGCTTAGCTCGCGGGAGTCTACGGGAGACCCAGTACTTC. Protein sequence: CASSLARGSLRETQYF.

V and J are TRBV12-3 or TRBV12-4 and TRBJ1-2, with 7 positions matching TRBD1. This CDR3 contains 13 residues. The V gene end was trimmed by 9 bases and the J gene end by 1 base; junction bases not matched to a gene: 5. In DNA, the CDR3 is TGTGCCAGTCACTCAGGGGGTAACTATGGCTACACCTTC. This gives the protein CASHSGGNYGYTF.

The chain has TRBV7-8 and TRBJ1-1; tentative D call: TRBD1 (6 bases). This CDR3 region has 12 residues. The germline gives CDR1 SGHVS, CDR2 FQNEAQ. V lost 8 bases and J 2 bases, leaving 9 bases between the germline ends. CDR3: CASSDSNTEAFF. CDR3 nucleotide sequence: TGTGCCAGCTCGGACAGTAACACTGAAGCTTTCTTT. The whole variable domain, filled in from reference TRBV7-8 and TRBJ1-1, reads GAGVSQSPRYKVAKRGQDVALRCDPISGHVSLFWYQQALGQGPEFLTYFQNEAQLDKSGLPSDRFFAERPEGSVSTLKIQRTQQEDSAVYLCASSDSNTEAFFGQGTRLTVV.

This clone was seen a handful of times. DNA of the CDR3: TGTGCCAGCCCAGGGGTTTCGTCCTACAATGAGCAGTTCTTC. Translated, it gives CASPGVSSYNEQFF. V gene TRBV6-5 combines with J gene TRBJ2-1; possible D gene TRBD1, 6 bases. This CDR3 region has 14 residues. Trimming pared 8 bases from V and 1 base from J, leaving 12 bases between. Per germline, CDR1 MNHEY and CDR2 SVGAGI.

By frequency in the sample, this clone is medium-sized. CDR3 sequence (DNA): TGCAGCATGTGGCCACAGGGCGCGAACACTGAAGCTTTCTTT. This sequence encodes CSMWPQGANTEAFF. V and J are TRBV29-1 and TRBJ1-1, with D possibly being TRBD1 (6 bases). The CDR3 sequence is 14 residues long. CDR1 is SQVTM, CDR2 ANQGSEA, per germline. V lost 8 bases and J lost 1, with 17 bases in between.

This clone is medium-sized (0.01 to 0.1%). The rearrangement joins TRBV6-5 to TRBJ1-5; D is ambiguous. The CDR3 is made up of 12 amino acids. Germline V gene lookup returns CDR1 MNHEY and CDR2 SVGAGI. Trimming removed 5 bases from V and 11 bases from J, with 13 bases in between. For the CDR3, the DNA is TGTGCCAGCAGTCCGGACTCAGTAGCCCAGCATTTT. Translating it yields CASSPDSVAQHF.

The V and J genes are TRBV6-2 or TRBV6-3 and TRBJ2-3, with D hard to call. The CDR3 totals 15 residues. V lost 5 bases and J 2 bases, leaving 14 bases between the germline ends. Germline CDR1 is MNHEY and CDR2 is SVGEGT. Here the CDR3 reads CASSRVKRNTDTQYF. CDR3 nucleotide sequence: TGTGCCAGCAGTCGGGTCAAGCGAAACACAGATACGCAGTATTTT.

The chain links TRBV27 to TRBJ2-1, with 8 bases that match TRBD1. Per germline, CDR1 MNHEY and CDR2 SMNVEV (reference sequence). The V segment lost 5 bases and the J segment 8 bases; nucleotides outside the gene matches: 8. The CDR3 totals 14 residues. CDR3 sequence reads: CASSRSGGWDEQFF. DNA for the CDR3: TGTGCCAGCAGTCGGTCAGGGGGCTGGGATGAGCAGTTCTTC.

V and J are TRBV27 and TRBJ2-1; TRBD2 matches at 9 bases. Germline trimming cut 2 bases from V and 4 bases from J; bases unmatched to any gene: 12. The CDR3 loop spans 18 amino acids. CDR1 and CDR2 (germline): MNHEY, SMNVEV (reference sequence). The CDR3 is CASSLTSGPAYRYNEQFF. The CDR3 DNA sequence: TGTGCCAGCAGTTTAACTAGCGGGCCTGCTTACCGTTACAATGAGCAGTTCTTC.

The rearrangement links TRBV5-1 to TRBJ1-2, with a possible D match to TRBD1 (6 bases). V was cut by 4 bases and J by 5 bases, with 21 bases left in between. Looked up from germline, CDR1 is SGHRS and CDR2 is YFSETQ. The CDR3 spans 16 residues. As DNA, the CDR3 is TGCGCCAGCAGCCCGGCAGTGGGGGCGCGAGCGTATGGCTACACCTTC. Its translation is CASSPAVGARAYGYTF.